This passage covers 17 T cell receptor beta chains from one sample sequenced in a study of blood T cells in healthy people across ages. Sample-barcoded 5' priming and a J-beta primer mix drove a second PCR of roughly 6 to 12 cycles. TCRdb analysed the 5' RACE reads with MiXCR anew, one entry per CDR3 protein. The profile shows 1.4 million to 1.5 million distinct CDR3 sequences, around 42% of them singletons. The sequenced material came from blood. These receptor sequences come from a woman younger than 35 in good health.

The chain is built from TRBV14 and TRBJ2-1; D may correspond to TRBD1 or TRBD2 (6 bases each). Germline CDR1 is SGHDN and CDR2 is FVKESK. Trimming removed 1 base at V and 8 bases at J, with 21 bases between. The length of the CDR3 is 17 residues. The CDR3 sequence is CASSQVPGEGGKYEQFF. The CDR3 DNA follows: TGTGCCAGCAGCCAAGTTCCGGGAGAGGGGGGAAAGTATGAGCAGTTCTTC.

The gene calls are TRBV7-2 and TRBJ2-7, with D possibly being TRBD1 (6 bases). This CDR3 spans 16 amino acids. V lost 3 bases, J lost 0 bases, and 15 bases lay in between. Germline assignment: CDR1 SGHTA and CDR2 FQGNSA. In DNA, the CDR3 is TGTGCCAGCAGCTTCCCTGCGTCGACAGGCTCCTACGAGCAGTACTTC. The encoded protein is CASSFPASTGSYEQYF. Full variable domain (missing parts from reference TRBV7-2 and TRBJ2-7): GAGVSQSPSNKVTEKGKDVELRCDPISGHTALYWYRQSLGQGLEFLIYFQGNSAPDKSGLPSDRFSAERTGGSVSTLTIQRTQQEDSAVYLCASSFPASTGSYEQYFGPGTRLTVT.

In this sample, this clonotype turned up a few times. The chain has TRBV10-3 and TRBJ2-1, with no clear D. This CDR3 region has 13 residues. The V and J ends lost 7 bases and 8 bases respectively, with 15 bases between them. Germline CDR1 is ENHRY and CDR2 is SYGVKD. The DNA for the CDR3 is TGTGCCATCACTGAACCTGGACGCGATGAGCAGTTCTTC. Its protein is CAITEPGRDEQFF.

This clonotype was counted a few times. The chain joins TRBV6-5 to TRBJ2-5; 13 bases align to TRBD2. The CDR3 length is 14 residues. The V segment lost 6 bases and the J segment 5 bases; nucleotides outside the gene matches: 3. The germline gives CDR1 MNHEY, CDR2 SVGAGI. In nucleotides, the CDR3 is TGTGCCAGCAGGACTAGCGGGGGGATGGAGACCCAGTACTTC. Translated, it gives CASRTSGGMETQYF.

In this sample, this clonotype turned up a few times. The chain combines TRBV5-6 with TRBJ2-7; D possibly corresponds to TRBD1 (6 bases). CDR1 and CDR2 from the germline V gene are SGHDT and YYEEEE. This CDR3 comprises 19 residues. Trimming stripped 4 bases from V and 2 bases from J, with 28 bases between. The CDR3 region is CASSPFFTGTYNEAYEQYF. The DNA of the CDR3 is TGTGCCAGCAGCCCCTTTTTTACCGGGACATACAACGAAGCCTACGAGCAGTACTTC.

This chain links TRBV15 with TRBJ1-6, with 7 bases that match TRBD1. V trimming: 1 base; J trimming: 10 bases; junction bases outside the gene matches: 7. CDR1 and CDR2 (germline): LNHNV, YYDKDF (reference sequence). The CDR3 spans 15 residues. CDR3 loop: CATSRVRTGASPLHF. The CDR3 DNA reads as TGTGCCACCAGCAGAGTTCGGACAGGAGCCTCACCCCTCCACTTT.

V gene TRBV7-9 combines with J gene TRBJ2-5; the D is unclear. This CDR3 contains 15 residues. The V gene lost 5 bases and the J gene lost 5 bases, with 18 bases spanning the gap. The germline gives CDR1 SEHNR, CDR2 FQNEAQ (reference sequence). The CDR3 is CASSNPNTFKETQYF. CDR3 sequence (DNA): TGTGCCAGCAGCAATCCGAATACCTTCAAGGAGACCCAGTACTTC.

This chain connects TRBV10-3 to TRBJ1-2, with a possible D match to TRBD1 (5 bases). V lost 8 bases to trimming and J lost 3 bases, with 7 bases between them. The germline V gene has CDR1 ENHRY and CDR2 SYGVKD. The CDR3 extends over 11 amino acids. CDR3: CAIGRDYGYTF. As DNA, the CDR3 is TGTGCCATCGGCAGGGACTATGGCTACACCTTC.

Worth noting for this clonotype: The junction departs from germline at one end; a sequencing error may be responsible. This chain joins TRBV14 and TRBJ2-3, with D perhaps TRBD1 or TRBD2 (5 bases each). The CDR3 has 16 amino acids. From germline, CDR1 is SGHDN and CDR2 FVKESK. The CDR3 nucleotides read TGTGCCAGCAGCACCCAACCGGGACCCCCCACAGATACGCAGGATTTT. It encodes CASSTQPGPPTDTQDF.

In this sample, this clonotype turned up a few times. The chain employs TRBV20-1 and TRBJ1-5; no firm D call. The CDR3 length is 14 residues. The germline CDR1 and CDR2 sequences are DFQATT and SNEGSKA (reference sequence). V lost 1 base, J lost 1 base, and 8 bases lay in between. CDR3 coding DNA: TGCAGTGCTAGAGTTGGGAACAGCAATCAGCCCCAGCATTTT. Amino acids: CSARVGNSNQPQHF.

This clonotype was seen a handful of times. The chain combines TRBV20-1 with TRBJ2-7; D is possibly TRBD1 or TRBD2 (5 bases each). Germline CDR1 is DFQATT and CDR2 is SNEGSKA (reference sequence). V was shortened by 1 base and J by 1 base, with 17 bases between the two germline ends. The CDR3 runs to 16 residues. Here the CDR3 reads CSARVWGTVRSYEQYF. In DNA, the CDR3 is TGCAGTGCTAGAGTGTGGGGGACGGTAAGATCCTACGAGCAGTACTTC.

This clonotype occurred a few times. The CDR3 sequence is CSASPRTGTLDYGYTF. The CDR3 DNA reads as TGCAGTGCTAGTCCTAGAACCGGGACGTTGGACTATGGCTACACCTTC. This sequence joins TRBV20-1 and TRBJ1-2; the D gene is possibly TRBD1 (5 bases). The CDR3 is 16 amino acids. CDR1 and CDR2 from the germline V gene are DFQATT and SNEGSKA (reference sequence). V was pared by 3 bases and J by 3 bases, with 20 bases between.

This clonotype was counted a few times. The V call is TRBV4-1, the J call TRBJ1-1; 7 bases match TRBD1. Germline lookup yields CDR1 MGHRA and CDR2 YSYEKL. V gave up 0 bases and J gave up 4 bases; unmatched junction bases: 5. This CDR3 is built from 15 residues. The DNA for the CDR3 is TGCGCCAGCAGCCAAGAGAAGGCAGGGGGCACTGAAGCTTTCTTT. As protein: CASSQEKAGGTEAFF.

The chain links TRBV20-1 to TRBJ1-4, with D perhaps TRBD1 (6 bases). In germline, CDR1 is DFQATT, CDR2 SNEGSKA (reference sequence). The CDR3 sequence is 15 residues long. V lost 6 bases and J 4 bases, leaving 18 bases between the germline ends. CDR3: CSARRGGGNNEKLFF. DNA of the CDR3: TGCAGTGCCCGTCGGGGGGGCGGGAATAATGAAAAACTGTTTTTT.

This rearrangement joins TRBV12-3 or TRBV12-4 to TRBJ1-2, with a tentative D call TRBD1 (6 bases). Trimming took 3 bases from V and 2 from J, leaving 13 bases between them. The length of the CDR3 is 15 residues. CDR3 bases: TGTGCCAGCAGTTTGGCGATCACAGGGAACTATGGCTACACCTTC. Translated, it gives CASSLAITGNYGYTF.

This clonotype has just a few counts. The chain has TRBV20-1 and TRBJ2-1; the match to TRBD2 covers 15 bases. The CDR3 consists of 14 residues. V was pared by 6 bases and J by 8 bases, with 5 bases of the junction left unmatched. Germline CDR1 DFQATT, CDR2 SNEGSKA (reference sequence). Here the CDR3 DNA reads TGCAGTGCGCTGGGACTAGCGGGGGGTCATGAGCAGTTCTTC. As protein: CSALGLAGGHEQFF.

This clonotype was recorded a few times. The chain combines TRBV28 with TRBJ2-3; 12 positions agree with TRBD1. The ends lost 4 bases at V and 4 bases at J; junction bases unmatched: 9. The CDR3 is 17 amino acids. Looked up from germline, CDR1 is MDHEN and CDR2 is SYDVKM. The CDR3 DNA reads TGTGCCAGCAGTTCCCTGGGACAGGGGGCGTTATCAGATACGCAGTATTTT. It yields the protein CASSSLGQGALSDTQYF.